Below are 22 T cell receptor beta chains sequenced from a single sample in a study of early T cells in non-severe SARS-CoV-2 infection. MiXCR, run by TCRdb on the 5' RACE reads, gives a single entry per CDR3 protein. The sample shows more than 65,000 distinct CDR3 sequences, approximately 13% of them seen only once. The specimen sequenced was whole blood. The receptors stem from an adult who was a healthcare worker with PCR-confirmed SARS-CoV-2 infection or an uninfected control (not recorded which).

In its sample, this clonotype was seen a few times. This chain joins TRBV29-1 and TRBJ1-2, with 10 bases that match TRBD1. With V trimmed by 4 bases and J by 6 bases, 2 bases remained unmatched. The germline gives CDR1 SQVTM, CDR2 ANQGSEA. The CDR3 extends over 12 amino acids. In DNA, the CDR3 is TGCAGCGTTGGGGGACAGGGGAATGGCTACACCTTC. Protein sequence: CSVGGQGNGYTF. Together with reference TRBV29-1 and TRBJ1-2, the CDR3 gives the full variable domain: SAVISQKPSRDICQRGTSLTIQCQVDSQVTMMFWYRQQPGQSLTLIATANQGSEATYESGFVIDKFPISRPNLTFSTLTVSNMSPEDSSIYLCSVGGQGNGYTFGSGTRLTVV.

This clonotype was seen ten or more times. The rearrangement uses TRBV7-6 and TRBJ1-1; D not certain. V lost 2 bases and J lost 5, with 12 bases in between. The CDR3 contains 14 residues. CDR1 is SGHVS and CDR2 is FNYEAQ in the germline V gene. The CDR3, as DNA: TGTGCCAGCAGCTTACATCCCTCGGGGACTGAAGCTTTCTTT. It translates to CASSLHPSGTEAFF.

This clonotype was observed a few times. The gene calls are TRBV4-3 and TRBJ1-6, with D possibly being TRBD1 (6 bases). Looked up from germline, CDR1 is LGHNA and CDR2 is YSLEER. Trimming removed 1 base at V and 6 bases at J, with 16 bases between. The CDR3 extends over 17 amino acids. CDR3 nucleotide sequence: TGCGCCAGCAGCCAAGTGGACAGTCCCATTGGTAATTCACCCCTCCACTTT. Encoded protein: CASSQVDSPIGNSPLHF.

This clonotype was counted ten times or more. The rearrangement joins TRBV7-2 to TRBJ2-5; 11 bases align to TRBD2. Unmatched junction bases numbered 7, after V lost 5 bases and J lost 5 bases. Germline V gene data show CDR1 as SGHTA and CDR2 as FQGNSA. The CDR3 is made up of 15 amino acids. CDR3 sequence (DNA): TGTGCCAGCAGCGGGGGGACTAGCGGTCAGGAGACCCAGTACTTC. Translated: CASSGGTSGQETQYF.

This clonotype was seen ten or more times. The genes are TRBV5-8 and TRBJ2-7, with 13 bases that match TRBD2. Losses at the gene ends were 0 bases for V and 4 bases for J; bases not matched to a gene: 7. The length of the CDR3 is 17 residues. In germline, CDR1 is SGHTS, CDR2 YDEGEE. CDR3 in DNA: TGTGCCAGCAGCTTGGCCGGACTAGCGGGAGAGGAATACGAGCAGTACTTC. As protein: CASSLAGLAGEEYEQYF.

This clonotype was seen at least ten times. The chain uses TRBV11-2 and TRBJ2-1; 8 nucleotides agree with TRBD1. The CDR3 has 15 amino acids. In germline, CDR1 is SGHAT, CDR2 FQNNGV. After removal of 5 bases from V and 5 bases from J, the junction contained 8 bases not matched to a gene. CDR3 residues: CASSPRTGYDNEQFF. CDR3 DNA sequence: TGTGCCAGCAGCCCGCGGACAGGGTATGACAATGAGCAGTTCTTC.

In this sample, this clonotype turned up a few times. The chain uses TRBV27 and TRBJ2-1, with 9 bases matching TRBD2. Per germline, CDR1 MNHEY and CDR2 SMNVEV (reference sequence). Germline trimming cut 5 bases from V and 4 bases from J; bases unmatched to any gene: 6. This CDR3 is 15 amino acids long. This CDR3 is CASSVLAGPYNEQFF. The CDR3 DNA reads as TGTGCCAGCAGTGTGCTAGCGGGACCTTACAATGAGCAGTTCTTC.

Ten or more counts support this clonotype. This rearrangement joins TRBV12-3 or TRBV12-4 to TRBJ2-5, with D possibly being TRBD2 (5 bases). The CDR3 has 15 residues. V lost 7 bases and J 5 bases, leaving 20 bases between the germline ends. The chain's CDR3 is CASTTLAGRGETQYF. As DNA, the CDR3 is TGTGCCAGCACCACCCTGGCAGGCCGCGGGGAGACCCAGTACTTC.

The chain combines TRBV2 with TRBJ1-4; TRBD1 matches at 7 bases. From germline, CDR1 is SNHLY and CDR2 FYNNEI. The V and J ends lost 7 bases and 0 bases, in that order; junction bases with no gene match: 5. This CDR3 region has 15 residues. CDR3: CASTRDSSTNEKLFF. CDR3 nucleotides: TGTGCCAGCACCAGGGACAGTTCAACTAATGAAAAACTGTTTTTT.

This clonotype appeared many times. This chain links TRBV7-7 with TRBJ2-1, with D hard to call. The CDR3 has 15 residues. The germline V gene encodes CDR1 SSHAT and CDR2 FNYEAQ (reference sequence). V lost 5 bases and J lost 4, with 15 bases in between. Here the CDR3 reads CASSLKLGLYNEQFF. The CDR3 region has the DNA TGTGCCAGCAGCCTAAAGCTCGGCCTATACAATGAGCAGTTCTTC.

This clonotype was recorded many times. The chain combines TRBV7-9 with TRBJ1-1, with D hard to call. This CDR3 spans 14 amino acids. Germline CDR1 is SEHNR and CDR2 is FQNEAQ (reference sequence). The ends were cut back, 1 base at V and 1 base at J, with 7 bases in the middle. The CDR3 sequence: CASSLEYRNTEAFF. The CDR3 DNA reads as TGTGCCAGCAGCTTAGAGTACCGGAACACTGAAGCTTTCTTT.

This rearrangement joins TRBV9 to TRBJ2-5; 9 nucleotides align to TRBD1. The V gene's germline CDR1 is SGDLS and CDR2 YYNGEE. V gave up 4 bases and J gave up 4 bases; unmatched junction bases: 11. The CDR3 sequence is 16 residues long. CDR3: CASSPQGAGEAETQYF. In DNA form, the CDR3 reads TGTGCCAGCAGCCCACAGGGGGCGGGGGAGGCAGAGACCCAGTACTTC.

This clonotype was observed many times. The chain's CDR3 is CASRSKWNYGYTF. CDR3 bases: TGTGCCAGCAGATCGAAGTGGAACTATGGCTACACCTTC. This chain links TRBV12-3 or TRBV12-4 with TRBJ1-2; D not certain. This CDR3 spans 13 amino acids. Trimming removed 6 bases from V and 2 bases from J, with 10 bases in between.

The sample holds many counts of this clonotype. V gene TRBV20-1 combines with J gene TRBJ2-1, with a possible D match to TRBD2 (5 bases). Germline V gene sequence: CDR1 DFQATT, CDR2 SNEGSKA (reference sequence). The CDR3 extends over 16 amino acids. V lost 4 bases, J lost 3 bases, and 19 bases lay in between. The CDR3 nucleotides are TGCAGTGCTACCCACTCCATTGCGGGTAGCTACAATGAGCAGTTCTTC. Translation gives CSATHSIAGSYNEQFF.

V gene TRBV4-1 combines with J gene TRBJ2-1, with D tentatively TRBD1 (5 bases). CDR1 and CDR2 (germline): MGHRA, YSYEKL. Trimming took off 6 bases at V and 9 bases at J, with 27 bases between the two ends. The CDR3 consists of 17 residues. DNA of the CDR3: TGCGCCAGCAGAGGGATGGGCAGGGAAAATCGGGCCCTTGAGCAGTTCTTC. Its translation is CASRGMGRENRALEQFF.

This clonotype was recorded many times. The J gene is TRBJ2-1, the V gene TRBV19, with 8 bases identical to TRBD2. Germline-derived CDR1 and CDR2 are LNHDA and SQIVND (reference sequence). CDR3 length: 13 amino acids. V lost 6 bases to trimming and J lost 7 bases; unmatched junction nucleotides: 5. CDR3 region: CASRAGGQNEQFF. The CDR3 DNA reads TGTGCCAGTAGGGCGGGAGGACAGAATGAGCAGTTCTTC.

The chain links TRBV12-5 to TRBJ2-7, with 7 bases lining up with TRBD2. Germline trimming cut 10 bases from V and 5 bases from J; bases unmatched to any gene: 8. The CDR3 is made up of 12 amino acids. The germline V gene has CDR1 LGHNT and CDR2 FRNRAP. The CDR3 protein is CATGQGGDEQYF. The CDR3 coding sequence is TGTGCTACGGGGCAGGGAGGGGACGAGCAGTACTTC.

This clonotype was counted at least ten times. J is TRBJ2-7 and V is TRBV7-2; possible D gene TRBD1, 6 bases. CDR3 length: 15 residues. The V end was cut by 5 bases, the J end by 4 bases, with 18 bases between. The germline gives CDR1 SGHTA, CDR2 FQGNSA. In DNA, the CDR3 is TGTGCCAGCAGCGAGAAAGGGGGAGTCGGTTACGAGCAGTACTTC. Its protein product is CASSEKGGVGYEQYF.

The CDR3 protein is CASSGQRGNYGYTF. The CDR3 DNA sequence: TGTGCCAGCAGTGGGCAGAGGGGGAACTATGGCTACACCTTC. The V call is TRBV2, the J call TRBJ1-2; the D gene is possibly TRBD1 (6 bases). Germline CDR1 and CDR2: SNHLY and FYNNEI. Trimming cost V 4 bases and J 2 bases, with 11 bases left between them. The CDR3 spans 14 residues.

This clonotype has at least ten counts. The chain uses TRBV11-2 and TRBJ2-5; possible D gene TRBD1, 5 bases. The CDR3 runs 14 residues. The V end was cut by 2 bases, the J end by 7 bases, with 14 bases between. CDR1 and CDR2 from the germline V gene are SGHAT and FQNNGV. The CDR3 DNA sequence: TGTGCCAGCAGCTTATTGGGGCGCCAGGGGACCCAGTACTTC. The encoded protein is CASSLLGRQGTQYF.

This clonotype was observed many times. The rearrangement links TRBV20-1 to TRBJ2-5; D may be TRBD2 (6 bases). The V gene lost 3 bases and the J gene lost 7 bases, with 21 bases spanning the gap. The CDR3 runs to 15 residues. Germline CDR1 reads DFQATT; CDR2 reads SNEGSKA (reference sequence). The CDR3 coding sequence is TGCAGTGCTAGTCTTGGGGACTCATCCCTCGGGACCCAGTACTTC. Its protein product is CSASLGDSSLGTQYF.

The rearrangement uses TRBV12-3 or TRBV12-4 and TRBJ1-6, with a tentative D call TRBD1 (6 bases). The V end was cut by 3 bases, the J end by 9 bases, with 12 bases between. CDR3 length equals 14 residues. The CDR3 DNA reads as TGTGCCAGCAGTTTGGGGGGGCCAGGTTCACCCCTCCACTTT. It specifies CASSLGGPGSPLHF.